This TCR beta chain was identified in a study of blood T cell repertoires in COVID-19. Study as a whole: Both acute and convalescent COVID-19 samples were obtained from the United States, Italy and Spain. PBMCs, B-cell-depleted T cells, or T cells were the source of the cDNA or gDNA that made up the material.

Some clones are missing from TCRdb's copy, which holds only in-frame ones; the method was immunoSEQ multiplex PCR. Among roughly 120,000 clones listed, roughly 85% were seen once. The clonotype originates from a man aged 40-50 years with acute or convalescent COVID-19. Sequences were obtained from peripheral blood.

This chain's CDR3 is CASSRIRGFDEKLFF. The CDR3 nucleotides are TGTGCCAGCTCACGCATCAGGGGGTTTGATGAAAAACTGTTTTTT. V usage is TRBV18 and J usage is TRBJ1-4; 7 positions agree with TRBD1. Germline-derived CDR1 and CDR2 are KGHSH and LQKENI. The V gene end was trimmed by 4 bases and the J gene end by 6 bases; junction bases not matched to a gene: 8. The CDR3 is made up of 15 amino acids.